Listed below are T cell receptor beta chains from one sample, sequenced in a study of beta chain features in type 1 diabetes. Assay: immunoSEQ multiplex PCR; the TCRdb copy retains only in-frame clones and omits some. The profile shows a few hundred thousand clones, around 10% of them singletons. Sequencing was carried out using central memory CD4+ T cells from blood. These receptors were obtained from a man aged 25-40 years with type 1 diabetes. The CDR3 runs from the conserved cysteine through the conserved F or W. The order of the fields is J gene, V gene, D gene, clone size, CDR3 DNA, CDR3 protein. The D gene is left open where the match is weak. Clone size appears in some rows only: once, few, many, or a class for an expanded clone.

J gene: TRBJ2-2
V gene: TRBV6-1
D gene: NA
clone size: NA
CDR3 DNA: TGTGCCAGCAGAGACGGAACCGGGGAGCTGTTTTTT
CDR3 protein: CASRDGTGELFF

J gene: TRBJ2-5
V gene: TRBV7-6
D gene: NA
clone size: many
CDR3 DNA: TGTGCCAGCAGCTTCCCCCGGGGGACCCAGTACTTC
CDR3 protein: CASSFPRGTQYF

J gene: TRBJ2-1
V gene: TRBV7-2
D gene: NA
clone size: NA
CDR3 DNA: TGTGCCAGCAGCTTTTCCTTCCCTAATGAGCAGTTCTTC
CDR3 protein: CASSFSFPNEQFF

J gene: TRBJ1-1
V gene: TRBV7-3
D gene: NA
clone size: NA
CDR3 DNA: TGTGCCAGCAGCTCGCAGGGGAACACTGAAGCTTTCTTT
CDR3 protein: CASSSQGNTEAFF

J gene: TRBJ2-1
V gene: TRBV11-2
D gene: TRBD2
clone size: NA
CDR3 DNA: TGTGCCAGCAGCTCCGGACTAGCGGCTTTATACAATGAGCAGTTCTTC
CDR3 protein: CASSSGLAALYNEQFF

J gene: TRBJ1-5
V gene: TRBV5-4
D gene: TRBD1
clone size: NA
CDR3 DNA: TGTGCCAGCAGCTTAGGAGGGTCAGGGGGGTTCAATCAGCCCCAGCATTTT
CDR3 protein: CASSLGGSGGFNQPQHF

J gene: TRBJ2-2
V gene: TRBV18
D gene: NA
clone size: few
CDR3 DNA: TGTGCCAGCTCACCACCTTCAACAGGGATTAACACCGGGGAGCTGTTTTTT
CDR3 protein: CASSPPSTGINTGELFF

J gene: TRBJ2-5
V gene: TRBV28
D gene: TRBD2
clone size: many
CDR3 DNA: TGTGCCAGCAGTTTACCTCTAGCGGGAGCAGGGGAGACCCAGTACTTC
CDR3 protein: CASSLPLAGAGETQYF

J gene: TRBJ2-3
V gene: TRBV14
D gene: NA
clone size: few
CDR3 DNA: TGTGCCAGCAGCCGCCCGGAGGGGGATACGCAGTATTTT
CDR3 protein: CASSRPEGDTQYF

J gene: TRBJ2-7
V gene: TRBV28
D gene: NA
clone size: NA
CDR3 DNA: TGTGCCACACTCAATAATGGACTGGGGGGATTAGAGCAGTACTTC
CDR3 protein: CATLNNGLGGLEQYF

J gene: TRBJ1-1
V gene: TRBV28
D gene: NA
clone size: NA
CDR3 DNA: TGTGCCAGCAGTACTCCGGGCCATTTGAACACTGAAGCTTTCTTT
CDR3 protein: CASSTPGHLNTEAFF

J gene: TRBJ2-3
V gene: TRBV27
D gene: NA
clone size: NA
CDR3 DNA: TGTGCCAGCAGTTTATCGTCCTGGACAGATACGCAGTATTTT
CDR3 protein: CASSLSSWTDTQYF

J gene: TRBJ2-5
V gene: TRBV7-9
D gene: TRBD1
clone size: few
CDR3 DNA: TGTGCCAGCAGTTGGCCGGGACAGGGAAAAGAGACCCAGTACTTC
CDR3 protein: CASSWPGQGKETQYF

J gene: TRBJ2-7
V gene: TRBV5-8
D gene: NA
clone size: NA
CDR3 DNA: TGTGCCAGCAGCTTCAACAGCTACGAGCAGTACTTC
CDR3 protein: CASSFNSYEQYF

J gene: TRBJ2-7
V gene: TRBV5-1
D gene: NA
clone size: many
CDR3 DNA: TGCGCCAGCAGCTTGATCGACAGCGGCGAGCAGTACTTC
CDR3 protein: CASSLIDSGEQYF

J gene: TRBJ1-1
V gene: TRBV7-9
D gene: NA
clone size: few
CDR3 DNA: TGTGCCAGCAGCGTGGGCGGGGGCGTCGCTGAAGCTTTCTTT
CDR3 protein: CASSVGGGVAEAFF

J gene: TRBJ2-3
V gene: TRBV7-3
D gene: NA
clone size: many
CDR3 DNA: TGTGCCAGCAGCTCTACCAGAGTGCAGGGGAATACGCAGTATTTT
CDR3 protein: CASSSTRVQGNTQYF

J gene: TRBJ1-2
V gene: TRBV18
D gene: NA
clone size: few
CDR3 DNA: TGTGCCAGCTCACCCGCAGCCAGAAACTATGGCTACACCTTC
CDR3 protein: CASSPAARNYGYTF

J gene: TRBJ1-3
V gene: TRBV6-6
D gene: NA
clone size: few
CDR3 DNA: TGTGCCAGCAGTTACAAGGGAACCTTCTCTGGAAACACCATATATTTT
CDR3 protein: CASSYKGTFSGNTIYF

J gene: TRBJ2-1
V gene: TRBV7-2
D gene: TRBD2
clone size: many
CDR3 DNA: TGTGCCAGCAGCTTAACTAGCGGTAACTACAATGAGCAGTTCTTC
CDR3 protein: CASSLTSGNYNEQFF

J gene: TRBJ2-7
V gene: TRBV10-3
D gene: NA
clone size: many
CDR3 DNA: TGTGCCATCAGTCCACCGGGACTCCGGTCGTACTACGAGCAGTACTTC
CDR3 protein: CAISPPGLRSYYEQYF

J gene: TRBJ1-5
V gene: TRBV10-3
D gene: TRBD1
clone size: few
CDR3 DNA: TGTGCCATCAGTGAACGGACAGGGGGAGAGCCCCAGCATTTT
CDR3 protein: CAISERTGGEPQHF

J gene: TRBJ2-7
V gene: TRBV30
D gene: NA
clone size: NA
CDR3 DNA: TGTGCCTGGAGTGTACAGATAAGCTACGAGCAGTACTTC
CDR3 protein: CAWSVQISYEQYF

J gene: TRBJ2-1
V gene: TRBV10-3
D gene: NA
clone size: few
CDR3 DNA: TGTGCCATCAGTGAGCCGGCCGGAAATGAGCAGTTCTTC
CDR3 protein: CAISEPAGNEQFF

J gene: TRBJ2-7
V gene: TRBV18
D gene: TRBD1
clone size: NA
CDR3 DNA: TGTGCCAGCTCACCACCGACGGGACAGGGGTTCTACGAGCAGTACTTC
CDR3 protein: CASSPPTGQGFYEQYF

J gene: TRBJ2-1
V gene: TRBV7-8
D gene: NA
clone size: few
CDR3 DNA: TGTGCCAGCAGCTTAGGGGGGCGGAGCTACAATGAGCAGTTCTTC
CDR3 protein: CASSLGGRSYNEQFF

J gene: TRBJ1-5
V gene: TRBV15
D gene: TRBD1
clone size: NA
CDR3 DNA: TGTGCCACCAGCAGTGGCCGACAGGGTTTGTCGGATAGCAATCAGCCCCAGCATTTT
CDR3 protein: CATSSGRQGLSDSNQPQHF

J gene: TRBJ1-1
V gene: TRBV2
D gene: NA
clone size: NA
CDR3 DNA: TGTGCCAGCAGTGAAAGATGGAACACTGAAGCTTTCTTT
CDR3 protein: CASSERWNTEAFF

J gene: TRBJ1-4
V gene: TRBV5-4
D gene: TRBD1
clone size: many
CDR3 DNA: TGTGCCAGCAGCTCCCGGGACAGGTCGGCGGAAAAACTGTTTTTT
CDR3 protein: CASSSRDRSAEKLFF

J gene: TRBJ1-5
V gene: TRBV18
D gene: NA
clone size: few
CDR3 DNA: TGTGCCAGCTCACTATCTTTTCGGGGTCATAGCAATCAGCCCCAGCATTTT
CDR3 protein: CASSLSFRGHSNQPQHF

J gene: TRBJ2-3
V gene: TRBV7-9
D gene: NA
clone size: NA
CDR3 DNA: TGTGCCAGCAGCCCCTATGGCACTAGCACAGATACGCAGTATTTT
CDR3 protein: CASSPYGTSTDTQYF

J gene: TRBJ2-3
V gene: TRBV7-3
D gene: NA
clone size: few
CDR3 DNA: TGTGCCAGCAGCTTAGGGCTCAGGGGTGGCGGCACAGATACGCAGTATTTT
CDR3 protein: CASSLGLRGGGTDTQYF

J gene: TRBJ2-7
V gene: TRBV28
D gene: TRBD1
clone size: many
CDR3 DNA: TGTGCCAGCAGCTGGGGACAGGGCCACGAGCAGTACTTC
CDR3 protein: CASSWGQGHEQYF

J gene: TRBJ1-4
V gene: TRBV14
D gene: NA
clone size: NA
CDR3 DNA: TGTGCCAGCAGCCAAGCCCCCACGGACCCGAGGGAAAAACTGTTTTTT
CDR3 protein: CASSQAPTDPREKLFF

J gene: TRBJ1-5
V gene: TRBV6-5
D gene: NA
clone size: NA
CDR3 DNA: TGTGCCAGCTGTGGGAGTCGAAATCAGCCCCAGCATTTT
CDR3 protein: CASCGSRNQPQHF

J gene: TRBJ2-7
V gene: TRBV7-9
D gene: NA
clone size: NA
CDR3 DNA: TGTGCCAGCAGCACCTGGGGGGGCCACGAGCAGTACTTC
CDR3 protein: CASSTWGGHEQYF

J gene: TRBJ2-7
V gene: TRBV7-7
D gene: NA
clone size: few
CDR3 DNA: TGTGCCAGCAGCTCCGTACCGTGGAGTGAGCAGTACTTC
CDR3 protein: CASSSVPWSEQYF

J gene: TRBJ2-5
V gene: TRBV7-9
D gene: NA
clone size: few
CDR3 DNA: TGTGCCAGCAGCTTCTCGGGAGCGGTTTACCAAGAGACCCAGTACTTC
CDR3 protein: CASSFSGAVYQETQYF

J gene: TRBJ1-1
V gene: TRBV28
D gene: TRBD1
clone size: NA
CDR3 DNA: TGTGCCAGCAGTCCCCCCCGCAGGGGGCGAGGGAACACTGAAGCTTTCTTT
CDR3 protein: CASSPPRRGRGNTEAFF

J gene: TRBJ2-7
V gene: TRBV18
D gene: TRBD1
clone size: few
CDR3 DNA: TGTGCCAGCTCACCGGGACAGCGTGAGCAGTACTTC
CDR3 protein: CASSPGQREQYF

J gene: TRBJ2-7
V gene: TRBV6-1
D gene: TRBD1
clone size: NA
CDR3 DNA: TGTGCCAGCAGGCGACAGGGCCTAGCCTACGAGCAGTACTTC
CDR3 protein: CASRRQGLAYEQYF

J gene: TRBJ1-1
V gene: TRBV28
D gene: NA
clone size: once
CDR3 DNA: TGTGCCAGCAGTTTATTATTCAGGGCCCCGCCGAACACTGAAGCTTTCTTT
CDR3 protein: CASSLLFRAPPNTEAFF

J gene: TRBJ2-3
V gene: TRBV10-2
D gene: TRBD2
clone size: NA
CDR3 DNA: TGCGCCAGCAGGAGGACTAGCGTACGGGACACAGATACGCAGTATTTT
CDR3 protein: CASRRTSVRDTDTQYF

J gene: TRBJ2-1
V gene: TRBV11-2
D gene: TRBD2
clone size: NA
CDR3 DNA: TGTGCCAGCAGCGCCAGGACTAGGTACAATGAGCAGTTCTTC
CDR3 protein: CASSARTRYNEQFF

J gene: TRBJ2-7
V gene: TRBV10-3
D gene: NA
clone size: many
CDR3 DNA: TGTGCCATCAGTGAGAAGGGGGCCTACGAGCAGTACTTC
CDR3 protein: CAISEKGAYEQYF

J gene: TRBJ2-1
V gene: TRBV5-1
D gene: TRBD2
clone size: few
CDR3 DNA: TGCGCCAGCAGCTTCGGGACTAGCGTTAATGAGCAGTTCTTC
CDR3 protein: CASSFGTSVNEQFF

J gene: TRBJ1-5
V gene: TRBV19
D gene: NA
clone size: few
CDR3 DNA: TGTGCCAGTAGGAGCCGGGACACCCGATATAGCAATCAGCCCCAGCATTTT
CDR3 protein: CASRSRDTRYSNQPQHF

J gene: TRBJ2-5
V gene: TRBV4-1
D gene: NA
clone size: few
CDR3 DNA: TGTGCCAGCAGCCAAGGGGGGAGCCAAGAGACCCAGTACTTC
CDR3 protein: CASSQGGSQETQYF

J gene: TRBJ2-5
V gene: TRBV5-1
D gene: NA
clone size: few
CDR3 DNA: TGCGCCAGCAGCCGCGAGGGGGCCCAGTACTTC
CDR3 protein: CASSREGAQYF